This T cell receptor (beta chain) originates from a study of CD4 T cells in lung cancer (dated by TCRdb to about 2019). In terms of the full investigation: In the study, blood T cells of NSCLC patients were screened for responses to candidate mutation-encoded neoepitopes, and neoantigen-specific CD4+ T-cell clones and TCRs were isolated. A few patients undergoing curative-intent resections for stage I-III non-small cell lung cancer provided the tumor and non-adjacent lung tissue. Lung adenocarcinoma or squamous cell carcinoma was present in the resected patients, who were aged 60 to 69 at blood donation and were mostly former smokers. Treatments the patients had received before donating blood included platinum chemotherapy, and some of the patients were given nivolumab or pembrolizumab. Deep sequencing of TCRB was used to follow the frequency of neoantigen-specific clonotypes in tumor resections, non-adjacent lung and cultured T-cell products.

The CDR3 goes from the cysteine to the phenylalanine over 14 residues. Of the read, only the CDR3 DNA is kept; its 42 bases are in frame from base 1. Looking up the germline V gene yields CDR1 SNHLY and CDR2 FYNNEI. Germline trimming amounts to 6 bases on V and 1 base on J, with 2 as the count of junction bases outside the gene matches. About this clone: The specificity of this receptor is unknown. Per-nucleotide qualities are absent, and no much larger clonotype sits a single base away.

Libraries were constructed by the immunoSEQ multiplex PCR assay. DNA was isolated using Qiagen DNeasy or QIAamp micro DNA kits, and TCRB was sequenced using the Adaptive Biotechnology human TCRB sequencing kit. An Illumina MiSeq was used to sequence the TCRB libraries. The paper's processing steps were these. The kit provider's software was used to analyze TCRB sequence data, and Fisher's exact test was applied to assess tumor enrichment of clonotype templates. TCRdb mirrors the immuneACCESS table, restricted to in-frame sequences. Some clones are absent from its copies; in checked studies, under half trace to an unresolved V gene, and the reason for the others is unknown. V, J and clone size are those of that table, while D and trimming were read from the DNA. Present in this sample are over 8,000 clones, around 69% of which were seen just once. Roughly 14% of the sample is taken by the ten largest.

Broad study findings and their caveats: Some blood-derived responses might reflect in vitro priming of naive T cells or cross-reactivity rather than memory responses to the cancer.

Non-adjacent lung tissue was collected from the same resection as far as possible from the malignant lesion, at least 3 cm away. The clonotype was recovered from a man aged 55 to 70 with non-small cell lung cancer. The chain was built from TRBV2 and TRBJ1-1, with 10 bases aligning to TRBD1. Sequencing was done on a sample of normal lung tissue taken away from the tumor. The nucleotides are TGTGCCAGCAGGGGGGACAGGGGGAACACTGAAGCTTTCTTT. Its amino acids are CASRGDRGNTEAFF. Full variable domain (CDR3 extended with the reference TRBV2 and TRBJ1-1 proteins): EPEVTQTPSHQVTQMGQEVILRCVPISNHLYFYWYRQILGQKVEFLVSFYNNEISEKSEIFDDQFSVERPDGSNFTLKIRSTKLEDSAMYFCASRGDRGNTEAFFGQGTRLTVV.